The following is a T cell receptor (beta chain) sequence with its context. Its binding antigen is unknown. No per-base quality is available; no much larger clone lies one base away. The immunoSEQ Assay, a bias-controlled multiplex PCR, was used to amplify TCRbeta CDR3 regions from genomic DNA. The study's processing was this. Within the assay, amplification of reference gene primers was used to estimate how many nucleated cells each sample contained. To quantify the absolute abundance of each unique TCRbeta CDR3 rearrangement, sequence reads were collapsed and filtered. For each sample, productive Simpson clonality was calculated as the square root of Simpson's diversity index over productive rearrangements. TCRdb's version of the immuneACCESS table is confined to in-frame rearrangements and falls short of the full clone set. An unresolved V gene accounts for under half of the shortfall where checked; the remainder is of unknown origin. D and trimming come from the DNA, and the V and J calls and clone size come from that table. The sample records under 350,000 clones, just over 85% of which are singletons. About 4.2% of the sample goes to the ten largest clones.

This entry is derived from a study of blood T cell repertoires in COVID-19 (dated by TCRdb to 2018 to 2021). In terms of the full investigation: The collaborator samples originated in the United States, Italy and Spain and spanned the acute and convalescent phases of COVID-19. The prospective study material was composed of cDNA or gDNA derived from T cells, B-cell-depleted T cells, or PBMCs. Subjects who had been exposed to COVID-19, were actively infected with it, or had recovered from it provided the deeply sampled blood TCRbeta repertoires that made up the dataset. A freely available public database, intended as a resource for researchers studying the immune response to SARS-CoV-2, is where the repertoires were released. The samples were drawn from the first 160 participants of the ongoing ImmuneRACE study and from 950 to 1,500 subjects provided by 6 global collaborators. The sample metadata nearly always contained a de-identified subject ID, COVID-19 status, age in years and sex. Where HLA class I and class II types were available, the types were taken from metadata supplied by the sample provider, not from assay-based typing. Study-wide findings and limitations: The amount of clinical and demographic metadata varied by source and participant and was provided uncurated.

Participants in the prospective study were enrolled through a virtual design, were aged roughly 18 to 100 years, and lived in roughly 24 United States geographic areas. To assign participants to cohorts, the prospective study relied on clinical history that participants themselves reported in a screening survey and a study questionnaire. Each participant in the prospective study had whole blood, serum and a nasopharyngeal or oropharyngeal swab collected by mobile phlebotomists. Over an approximately 2-month period, participants in the prospective study had the option of providing additional blood draws and questionnaires. Before DNA extraction, blood samples from the prospective study were shipped at room temperature or frozen. The sequenced material came from PBMCs or T cells enriched from blood (not recorded which). This TCR derives from a woman aged 40 to 50 with acute COVID-19.

The DNA is as follows: TGTGCCAGTAGTATAGGACTAGCGGGAGGGCCGGGCACCGGGGAGCTGTTTTTT. Its translation reads: CASSIGLAGGPGTGELFF. The rearranged segments are TRBV19 and TRBJ2-2; the central 14 bases match TRBD2. From the cysteine through the phenylalanine, the CDR3 covers 18 amino acids. CDR3 DNA is the only sequence kept; it has 54 bases, read in frame from the first base. CDR1 and CDR2 are drawn from the germline V gene (reference sequence): LNHDA, SQIVND. Relative to germline, V is missing 1 base and J is missing 4 bases, with 5 bases of the junction outside any gene match.